The clone carrying this TCR beta chain was detected only a few times. Its specificity is not known. The CDR3 covers 13 residues. The V gene lost 8 bases and the J gene lost 3 bases, with 13 bases spanning the gap. Germline-derived CDR1 and CDR2 are MDHEN and SYDVKM. The sample originates from a study of shared clonotypes between healthy human individuals. Overall study results and limits: Of the naive CD4 clonotypes, around 4.8% were shared across a handful of donors. Compared with clonotypes that all four donors shared, non-shared clonotypes had lower generation probabilities.

Deep was the level used in running the assay. Sequencing was performed with immunoSEQ multiplex PCR; in TCRdb, only in-frame clones are kept and a portion is missing. The sample lists fewer than 2.5 million clones, approximately 93% seen once, with 0.36% in the top ten. Sequencing was carried out using naive CD4+ T cells from PBMCs. Subset meaning: CD45RA+ positively selected. The receptor's source is a man between 18 and 35 years old in good health. Some clones in this sample may be carry-over from other donors' samples. This chain uses TRBV28 with TRBJ1-1, with no clear D. The CDR3 DNA sequence: TGTGCCAGCGTAAAGATCAGGTACACTGAAGCTTTCTTT. Its translation: CASVKIRYTEAFF.